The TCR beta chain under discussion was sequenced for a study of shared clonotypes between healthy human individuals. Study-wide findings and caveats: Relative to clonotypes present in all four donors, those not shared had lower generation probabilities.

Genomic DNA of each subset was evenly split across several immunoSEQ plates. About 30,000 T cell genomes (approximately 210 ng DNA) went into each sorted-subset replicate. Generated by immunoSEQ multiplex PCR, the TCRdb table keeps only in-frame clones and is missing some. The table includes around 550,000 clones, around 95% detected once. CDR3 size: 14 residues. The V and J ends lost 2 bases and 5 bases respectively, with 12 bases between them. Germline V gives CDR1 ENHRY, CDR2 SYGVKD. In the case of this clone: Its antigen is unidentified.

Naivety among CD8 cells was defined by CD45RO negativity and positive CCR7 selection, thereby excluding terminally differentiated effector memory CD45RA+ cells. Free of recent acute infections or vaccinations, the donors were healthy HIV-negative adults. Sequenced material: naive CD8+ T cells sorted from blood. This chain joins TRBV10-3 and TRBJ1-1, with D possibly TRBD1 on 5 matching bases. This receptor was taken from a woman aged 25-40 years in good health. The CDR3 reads CAISEGTSRTEAFF. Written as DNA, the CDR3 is TGTGCCATCAGTGAGGGGACGTCGAGGACTGAAGCTTTCTTT.